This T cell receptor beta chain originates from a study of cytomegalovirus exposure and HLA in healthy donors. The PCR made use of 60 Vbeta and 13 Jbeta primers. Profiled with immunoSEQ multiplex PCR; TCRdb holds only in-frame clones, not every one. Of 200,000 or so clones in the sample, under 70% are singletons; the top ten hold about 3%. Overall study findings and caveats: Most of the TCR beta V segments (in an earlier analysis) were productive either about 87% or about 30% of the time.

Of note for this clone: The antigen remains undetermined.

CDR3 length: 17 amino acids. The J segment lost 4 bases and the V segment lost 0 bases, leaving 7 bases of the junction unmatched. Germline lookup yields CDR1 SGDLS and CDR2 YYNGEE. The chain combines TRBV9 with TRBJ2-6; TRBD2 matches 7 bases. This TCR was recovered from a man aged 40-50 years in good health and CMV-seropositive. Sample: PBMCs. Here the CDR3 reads CASSVDSGGGGANVLTF. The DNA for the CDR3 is TGTGCCAGCAGCGTAGATTCTGGGGGAGGGGGGGCCAACGTCCTGACTTTC.